The entry that follows covers one T cell receptor (beta chain) sequence. The protocol was immunoSEQ multiplex PCR, while the TCRdb copy is restricted to in-frame clones and leaves out a portion. Among around 45,000 clones, about 88% were seen once, and the ten largest hold 13% to 15%. Germline CDR1 and CDR2: LNHDA and SQIVND (reference sequence). This CDR3 has 15 amino acids. Trimming took 6 bases from V and 9 from J; bases not matched to a gene: 9. The sample originates from a study of PD-L1 blockade in urothelial cancer. The chain employs TRBV19 and TRBJ2-1, with 12 positions matching TRBD2. The sample here was PBMCs, taken around atezolizumab (anti-PD-L1) treatment. The sequence derives from a woman in her fifties or sixties with urothelial cancer. CDR3: CASSPTSGSVGEQFF. CDR3 in DNA: TGTGCCAGTAGCCCGACTAGCGGGAGTGTAGGTGAGCAGTTCTTC.